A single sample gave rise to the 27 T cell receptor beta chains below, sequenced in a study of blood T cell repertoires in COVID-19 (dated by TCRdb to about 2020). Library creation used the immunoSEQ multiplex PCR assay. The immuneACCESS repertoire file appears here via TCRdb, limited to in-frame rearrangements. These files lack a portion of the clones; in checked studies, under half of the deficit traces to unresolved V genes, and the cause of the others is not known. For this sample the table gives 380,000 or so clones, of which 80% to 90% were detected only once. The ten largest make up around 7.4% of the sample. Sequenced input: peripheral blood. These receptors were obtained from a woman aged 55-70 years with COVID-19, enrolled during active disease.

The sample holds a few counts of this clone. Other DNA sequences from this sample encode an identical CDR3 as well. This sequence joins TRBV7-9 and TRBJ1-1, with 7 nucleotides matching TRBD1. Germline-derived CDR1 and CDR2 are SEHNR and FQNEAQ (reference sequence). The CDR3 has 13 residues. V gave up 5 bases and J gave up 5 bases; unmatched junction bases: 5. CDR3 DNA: TGTGCCAGCAGCGCAGGGGGTTTAACTGAAGCTTTCTTT. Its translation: CASSAGGLTEAFF.

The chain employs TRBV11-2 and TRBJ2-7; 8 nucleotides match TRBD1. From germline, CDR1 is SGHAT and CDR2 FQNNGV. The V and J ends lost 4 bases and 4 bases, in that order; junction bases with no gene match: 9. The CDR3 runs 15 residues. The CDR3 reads CASSSRDRSIYEQYF. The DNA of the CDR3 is TGTGCCAGCAGCTCCCGGGACAGGTCTATATACGAGCAGTACTTC.

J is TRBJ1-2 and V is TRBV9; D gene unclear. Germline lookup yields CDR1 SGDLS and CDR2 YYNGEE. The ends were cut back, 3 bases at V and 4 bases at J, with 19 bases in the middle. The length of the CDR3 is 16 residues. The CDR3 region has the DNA TGTGCCAGCAGCGCGGCCCTAGAGTCGGCGGGCTATGGCTACACCTTC. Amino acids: CASSAALESAGYGYTF.

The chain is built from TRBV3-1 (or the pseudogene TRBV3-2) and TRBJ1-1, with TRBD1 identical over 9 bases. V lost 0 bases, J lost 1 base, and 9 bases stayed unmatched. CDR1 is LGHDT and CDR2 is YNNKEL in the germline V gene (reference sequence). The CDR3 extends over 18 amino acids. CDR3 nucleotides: TGTGCCAGCAGCCAAGAAGGACGTTGGGACAGGGCGAACACTGAAGCTTTCTTT. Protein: CASSQEGRWDRANTEAFF.

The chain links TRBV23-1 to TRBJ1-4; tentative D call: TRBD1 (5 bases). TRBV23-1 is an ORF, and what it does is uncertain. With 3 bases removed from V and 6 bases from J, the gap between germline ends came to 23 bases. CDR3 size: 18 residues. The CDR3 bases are TGCGCCAGCAGTCATCCGAACCCCCCTCGACTAGGGGATGAAAAACTGTTTTTT. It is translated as CASSHPNPPRLGDEKLFF.

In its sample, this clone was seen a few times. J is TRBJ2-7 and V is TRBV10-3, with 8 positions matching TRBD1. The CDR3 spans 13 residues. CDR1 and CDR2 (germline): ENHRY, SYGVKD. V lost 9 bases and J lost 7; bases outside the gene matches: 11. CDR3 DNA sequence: TGTGCCATAACAACTGACAGGGGTTGGGAGCAGTACTTC. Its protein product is CAITTDRGWEQYF.

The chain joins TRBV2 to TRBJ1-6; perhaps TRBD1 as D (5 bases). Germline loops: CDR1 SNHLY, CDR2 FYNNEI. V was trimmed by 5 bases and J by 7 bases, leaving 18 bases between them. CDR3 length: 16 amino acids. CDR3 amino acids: CASSLEGLPHNSPLHF. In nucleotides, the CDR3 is TGTGCCAGCAGTTTAGAGGGACTCCCGCACAATTCACCCCTCCACTTT.

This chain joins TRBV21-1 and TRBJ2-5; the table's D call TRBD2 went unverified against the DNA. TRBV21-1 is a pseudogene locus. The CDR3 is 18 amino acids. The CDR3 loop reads CASSKDWGWRADQETQYF. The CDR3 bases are TGTGCCAGCAGCAAAGATTGGGGCTGGAGGGCGGACCAAGAGACCCAGTACTTC.

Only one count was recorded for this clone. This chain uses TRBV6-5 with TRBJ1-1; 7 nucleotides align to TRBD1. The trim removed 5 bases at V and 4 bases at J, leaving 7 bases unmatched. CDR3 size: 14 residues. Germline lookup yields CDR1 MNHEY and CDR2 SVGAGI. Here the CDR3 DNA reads TGTGCCAGCAGTCTCGACAGGGCCAGCACTGAAGCTTTCTTT. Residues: CASSLDRASTEAFF.

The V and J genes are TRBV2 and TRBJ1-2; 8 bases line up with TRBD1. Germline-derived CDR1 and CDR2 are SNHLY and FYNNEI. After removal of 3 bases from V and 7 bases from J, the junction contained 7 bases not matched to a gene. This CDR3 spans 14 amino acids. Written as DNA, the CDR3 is TGTGCCAGCAGTGATCAGGGGGCGCCTAGTGGCTACACCTTC. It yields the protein CASSDQGAPSGYTF.

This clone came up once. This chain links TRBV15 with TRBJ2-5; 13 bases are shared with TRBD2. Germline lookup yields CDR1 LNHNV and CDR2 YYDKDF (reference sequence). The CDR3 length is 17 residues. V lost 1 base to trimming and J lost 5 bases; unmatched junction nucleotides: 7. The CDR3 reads CATSRGGTSGVRETQYF. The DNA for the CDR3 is TGTGCCACCAGCAGAGGTGGGACTAGCGGGGTTAGGGAGACCCAGTACTTC.

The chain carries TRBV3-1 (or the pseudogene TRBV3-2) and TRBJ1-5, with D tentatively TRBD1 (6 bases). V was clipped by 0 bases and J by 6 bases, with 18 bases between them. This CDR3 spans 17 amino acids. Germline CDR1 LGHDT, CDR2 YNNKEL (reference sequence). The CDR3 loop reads CASSQDGGQGGCQPQHF. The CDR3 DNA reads TGTGCCAGCAGCCAAGACGGGGGGCAGGGAGGATGTCAGCCCCAGCATTTT.

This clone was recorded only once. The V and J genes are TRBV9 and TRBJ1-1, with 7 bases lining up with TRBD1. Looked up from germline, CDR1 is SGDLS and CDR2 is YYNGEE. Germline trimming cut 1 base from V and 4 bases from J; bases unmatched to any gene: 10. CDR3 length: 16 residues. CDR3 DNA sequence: TGTGCCAGCAGCGTAACGACAGGGCGGGAGGTCACTGAAGCTTTCTTT. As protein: CASSVTTGREVTEAFF.

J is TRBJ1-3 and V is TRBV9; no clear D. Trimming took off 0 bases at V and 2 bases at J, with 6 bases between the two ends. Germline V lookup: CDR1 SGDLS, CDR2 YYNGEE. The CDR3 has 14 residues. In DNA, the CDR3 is TGTGCCAGCAGCGTAGATCCTACTGGAAACACCATATATTTT. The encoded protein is CASSVDPTGNTIYF.

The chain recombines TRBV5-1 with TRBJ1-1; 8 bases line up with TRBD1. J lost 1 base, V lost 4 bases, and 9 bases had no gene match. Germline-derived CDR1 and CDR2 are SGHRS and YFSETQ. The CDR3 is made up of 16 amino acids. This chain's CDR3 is CASSVGQGGSNTEAFF. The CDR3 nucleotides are TGCGCCAGCAGCGTAGGACAGGGAGGATCGAACACTGAAGCTTTCTTT.

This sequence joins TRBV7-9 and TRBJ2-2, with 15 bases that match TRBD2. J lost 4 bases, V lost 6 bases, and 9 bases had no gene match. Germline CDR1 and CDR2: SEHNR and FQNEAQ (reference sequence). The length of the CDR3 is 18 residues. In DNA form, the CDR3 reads TGTGCCAGCAGTCGGACTAGCGGGGGGGCCACGTTCACCGGGGAGCTGTTTTTT. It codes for CASSRTSGGATFTGELFF.

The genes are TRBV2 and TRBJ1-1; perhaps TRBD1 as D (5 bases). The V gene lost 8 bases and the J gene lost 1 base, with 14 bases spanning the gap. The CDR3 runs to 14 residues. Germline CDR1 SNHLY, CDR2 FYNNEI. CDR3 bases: TGTGCCAGCTACCTAAACAGGCCGAACACTGAAGCTTTCTTT. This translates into CASYLNRPNTEAFF.

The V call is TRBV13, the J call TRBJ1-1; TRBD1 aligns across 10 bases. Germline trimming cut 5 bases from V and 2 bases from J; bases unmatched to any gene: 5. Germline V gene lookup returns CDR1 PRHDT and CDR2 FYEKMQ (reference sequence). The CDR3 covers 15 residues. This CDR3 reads CASSEGQGVNTEAFF. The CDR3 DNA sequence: TGTGCCAGCAGCGAAGGACAGGGGGTTAACACTGAAGCTTTCTTT.

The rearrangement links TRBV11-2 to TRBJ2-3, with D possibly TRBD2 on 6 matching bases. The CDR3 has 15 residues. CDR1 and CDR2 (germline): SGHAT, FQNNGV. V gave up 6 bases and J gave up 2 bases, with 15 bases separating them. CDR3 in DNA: TGTGCCAGCAGGTTGGCGGCGGGAAACACAGATACGCAGTATTTT. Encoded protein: CASRLAAGNTDTQYF.

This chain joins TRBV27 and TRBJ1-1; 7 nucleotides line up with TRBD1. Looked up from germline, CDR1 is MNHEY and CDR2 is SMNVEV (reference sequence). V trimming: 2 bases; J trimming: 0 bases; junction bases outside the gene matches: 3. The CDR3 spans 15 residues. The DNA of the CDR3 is TGTGCCAGCAGTTTAAAGGGACAGATGAACACTGAAGCTTTCTTT. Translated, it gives CASSLKGQMNTEAFF.

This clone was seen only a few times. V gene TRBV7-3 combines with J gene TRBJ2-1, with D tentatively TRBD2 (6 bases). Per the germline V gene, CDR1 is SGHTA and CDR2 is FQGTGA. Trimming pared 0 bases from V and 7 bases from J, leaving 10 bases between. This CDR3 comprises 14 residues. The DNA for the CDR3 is TGTGCCAGCAGCTTAACGACTAGTAGTAATGAGCAGTTCTTC. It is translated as CASSLTTSSNEQFF.

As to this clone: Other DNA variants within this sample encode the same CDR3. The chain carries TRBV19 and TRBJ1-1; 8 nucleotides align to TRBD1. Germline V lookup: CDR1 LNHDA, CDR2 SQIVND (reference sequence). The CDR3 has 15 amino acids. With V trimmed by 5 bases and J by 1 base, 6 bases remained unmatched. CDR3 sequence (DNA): TGTGCCAGTAGTCCCCGGACAGGGACGAACACTGAAGCTTTCTTT. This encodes CASSPRTGTNTEAFF.

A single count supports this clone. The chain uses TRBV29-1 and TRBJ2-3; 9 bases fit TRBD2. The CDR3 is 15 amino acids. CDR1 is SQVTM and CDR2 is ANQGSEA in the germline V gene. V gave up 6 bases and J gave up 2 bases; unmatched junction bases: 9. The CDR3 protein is CSVRRLAENTDTQYF. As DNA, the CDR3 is TGCAGCGTACGGCGACTAGCGGAGAACACAGATACGCAGTATTTT.

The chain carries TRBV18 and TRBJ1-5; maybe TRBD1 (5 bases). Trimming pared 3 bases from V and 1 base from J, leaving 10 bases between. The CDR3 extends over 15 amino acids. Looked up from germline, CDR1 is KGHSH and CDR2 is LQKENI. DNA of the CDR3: TGTGCCAGCTCACCGACAGAGCCGAGCAATCAGCCCCAGCATTTT. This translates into CASSPTEPSNQPQHF. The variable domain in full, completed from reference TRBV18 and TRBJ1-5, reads NAGVMQNPRHLVRRRGQEARLRCSPMKGHSHVYWYRQLPEEGLKFMVYLQKENIIDESGMPKERFSAEFPKEGPSILRIQQVVRGDSAAYFCASSPTEPSNQPQHFGDGTRLSIL.

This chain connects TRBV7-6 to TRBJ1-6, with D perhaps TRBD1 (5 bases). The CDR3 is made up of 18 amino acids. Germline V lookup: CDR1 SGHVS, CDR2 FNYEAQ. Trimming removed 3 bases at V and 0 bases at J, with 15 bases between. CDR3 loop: CASSFSAGRISYNSPLHF. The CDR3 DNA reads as TGTGCCAGCAGCTTCAGCGCAGGGCGAATCTCCTATAATTCACCCCTCCACTTT.

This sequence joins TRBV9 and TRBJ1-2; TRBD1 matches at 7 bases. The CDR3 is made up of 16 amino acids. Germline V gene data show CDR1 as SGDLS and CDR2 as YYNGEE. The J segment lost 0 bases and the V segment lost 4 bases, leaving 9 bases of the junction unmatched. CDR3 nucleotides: TGTGCCAGCAGCTCAGGACAGGAACGGCCTAACTATGGCTACACCTTC. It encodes CASSSGQERPNYGYTF.

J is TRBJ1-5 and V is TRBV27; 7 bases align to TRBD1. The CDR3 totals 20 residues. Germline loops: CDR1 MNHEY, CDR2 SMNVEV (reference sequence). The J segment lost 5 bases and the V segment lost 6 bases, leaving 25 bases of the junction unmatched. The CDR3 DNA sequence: TGTGCCAGCAGACGCAATACCTACCGGGACAGCAAAAGAACCCATCAGCCCCAGCATTTT. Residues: CASRRNTYRDSKRTHQPQHF.